This T cell receptor (beta chain) was identified in a study of blood T cell repertoires in COVID-19. Germline CDR1 is MRHNA and CDR2 is SNTAGT. The V gene lost 6 bases and the J gene lost 5 bases, with 10 bases spanning the gap. CDR3 length: 12 residues. Method: immunoSEQ multiplex PCR; TCRdb's copy keeps in-frame clones and lacks some. This table has approximately 87,000 clones, approximately 81% appearing once. In this sample, this clone turned up a few times. J is TRBJ1-2 and V is TRBV6-4, with a weak D call TRBD1 (5 bases). Sequenced material: peripheral blood. The receptor was derived from a woman of 80 years or more with acute or convalescent COVID-19. DNA of the CDR3: TGTGCCAGCAGCGCGGGGGGATATGGCTACACCTTC. It encodes CASSAGGYGYTF.